One sample yielded the 20 T cell receptor beta chains listed below, sequenced in a study of beta chain features in type 1 diabetes (dated by TCRdb to 2017 to 2018). Results the study describes overall, beyond this receptor: A moderate but significant shortening of TCRB CDR3 length was observed in type 1 diabetes patients in all four CD4+ subsets.

Antigens for these TCRs are unknown. Libraries were prepared through the immunoSEQ multiplex PCR assay. The High Capacity cDNA Reverse Transcription Kit was used to reverse transcribe all of the isolated RNA, meaning that expressed TCRB transcripts were what got sequenced. TCRdb carries this immuneACCESS record with in-frame sequences only. Its versions omit some clonotypes, under half of them owing to an unresolved V gene in the studies checked, with the rest unexplained. This sample has around 280,000 clones in its table, and 15% of those were observed once. Clones ranked in the top ten supply approximately 0.015% of the sample. The sequenced material came from naive CD4+ T cells from blood. This specimen's cell subset or site label, interpreted: true naive CD4+ T cells. These receptors came from a man younger than 30 with type 1 diabetes.

This clone has only a few counts. The J gene is TRBJ2-3, the V gene TRBV11-2; D gene ambiguous. The germline V and J ends were trimmed by 0 bases and 3 bases, with 10 bases remaining between them. There are 15 residues in the CDR3. Germline V gene sequence: CDR1 SGHAT, CDR2 FQNNGV. The CDR3 protein is CASSLEVRMTDTQYF. The DNA of the CDR3 is TGTGCCAGCAGCTTAGAAGTGAGGATGACAGATACGCAGTATTTT.

This clone appeared a few times. This chain connects TRBV28 to TRBJ1-5, with unresolved D. Trimming left V 5 bases short and J 4 bases short, with 6 bases between. CDR1 MDHEN and CDR2 SYDVKM come from the germline V gene. This CDR3 is built from 12 residues. CDR3 protein: CASSLKNQPQHF. In nucleotides, the CDR3 is TGTGCCAGCAGTCTAAAGAATCAGCCCCAGCATTTT.

This clone was counted a few times. The rearrangement uses TRBV7-9 and TRBJ2-1, with 7 bases aligning to TRBD1. Trimming at V came to 7 bases and at J to 3 bases, leaving 9 bases not matched to a gene. The CDR3 totals 15 residues. In germline, CDR1 is SEHNR, CDR2 FQNEAQ (reference sequence). The CDR3 region has the DNA TGTGCCAGCACCAGAGACCGGGACAGCTACAATGAGCAGTTCTTC. This sequence encodes CASTRDRDSYNEQFF.

This clone has more than one count but fewer than ten. The gene calls are TRBV9 and TRBJ2-7; D not resolved. The CDR3 has 16 amino acids. The germline CDR1 and CDR2 sequences are SGDLS and YYNGEE. V lost 0 bases and J lost 0, with 13 bases in between. The CDR3 nucleotides read TGTGCCAGCAGCGTAGGAGCAGGATCGACCTCCTACGAGCAGTACTTC. It codes for CASSVGAGSTSYEQYF. Complete variable domain (other parts from reference TRBV9 and TRBJ2-7): DSGVTQTPKHLITATGQRVTLRCSPRSGDLSVYWYQQSLDQGLQFLIQYYNGEERAKGNILERFSAQQFPDLHSELNLSSLELGDSALYFCASSVGAGSTSYEQYFGPGTRLTVT.

The rearrangement links TRBV7-2 to TRBJ2-1, with 9 positions matching TRBD1. V was clipped by 4 bases and J by 6 bases; unmatched bases: 4. The CDR3 covers 14 residues. Per the germline V gene, CDR1 is SGHTA and CDR2 is FQGNSA. As DNA, the CDR3 is TGTGCCAGCAGCTCCGGACAGGGGCGCAATGAGCAGTTCTTC. Translated: CASSSGQGRNEQFF.

V and J are TRBV5-4 and TRBJ2-1, with 7 bases identical to TRBD2. Per germline, CDR1 SGHNT and CDR2 YYREEE (reference sequence). The CDR3 consists of 15 residues. V lost 3 bases, J lost 5 bases, and 8 bases stayed unmatched. The CDR3 here is CASSYGEGYDNEQFF. CDR3 in DNA: TGTGCCAGCAGCTACGGGGAGGGTTACGACAATGAGCAGTTCTTC.

This clone showed up just a few times. The chain recombines TRBV28 with TRBJ2-1, with 11 bases lining up with TRBD2. CDR3 length: 14 amino acids. V trimming: 5 bases; J trimming: 7 bases; junction bases outside the gene matches: 4. CDR1 and CDR2 (germline): MDHEN, SYDVKM. CDR3 amino acids: CASSIAGGRNEQFF. CDR3 nucleotide sequence: TGTGCCAGCAGTATAGCGGGAGGGAGGAATGAGCAGTTCTTC.

This chain links TRBV27 with TRBJ2-5, with 9 nucleotides matching TRBD1. Looked up from germline, CDR1 is MNHEY and CDR2 is SMNVEV (reference sequence). CDR3 length equals 13 residues. Trimming took 6 bases from V and 8 from J; bases not matched to a gene: 7. The CDR3 reads CASSGTGTFTQYF. Written as DNA, the CDR3 is TGTGCCAGCAGCGGGACAGGGACATTTACCCAGTACTTC.

This clone has a handful of counts. V is TRBV19 and J is TRBJ2-5; the match to TRBD1 covers 7 bases. This CDR3 is 15 amino acids long. The V gene end was trimmed by 3 bases and the J gene end by 1 base; junction bases not matched to a gene: 5. The germline gives CDR1 LNHDA, CDR2 SQIVND (reference sequence). This chain's CDR3 is CASSITGTAQETQYF. In nucleotides, the CDR3 is TGTGCCAGTAGTATCACGGGGACAGCCCAAGAGACCCAGTACTTC.

V is TRBV27 and J is TRBJ2-5, with TRBD2 identical over 14 bases. This CDR3 spans 17 amino acids. Germline CDR1 and CDR2: MNHEY and SMNVEV (reference sequence). V gave up 4 bases and J gave up 4 bases; unmatched junction bases: 8. CDR3 in amino acids: CASSSGTSGGLRETQYF. The CDR3 DNA follows: TGTGCCAGCAGTTCGGGGACTAGCGGGGGTCTCCGAGAGACCCAGTACTTC.

This chain joins TRBV18 and TRBJ1-4; D may be TRBD1 (5 bases). V was cut by 2 bases and J by 4 bases, with 14 bases left in between. The CDR3 contains 16 residues. CDR1 is KGHSH, CDR2 LQKENI, per germline. The CDR3 DNA is TGTGCCAGCTCACCAAATTCGAACAGGTTTAATGAAAAACTGTTTTTT. Residues: CASSPNSNRFNEKLFF.

The V gene is TRBV5-6, the J gene TRBJ2-7, with D perhaps matching TRBD1 (5 bases). Trimming removed 7 bases from V and 2 bases from J, with 10 bases in between. CDR3 length: 12 amino acids. CDR1 is SGHDT and CDR2 is YYEEEE in the germline V gene. CDR3 in amino acids: CASGAGPYEQYF. In DNA form, the CDR3 reads TGTGCCAGCGGGGCAGGTCCCTACGAGCAGTACTTC.

This clone came up a few times. The chain couples TRBV5-1 to TRBJ1-1; D unresolved. The CDR3 contains 13 residues. Trimming took off 5 bases at V and 2 bases at J, with 10 bases between the two ends. Germline V gene data show CDR1 as SGHRS and CDR2 as YFSETQ. This CDR3 is CASRWASNTEAFF. CDR3 sequence (DNA): TGCGCCAGCAGGTGGGCATCCAACACTGAAGCTTTCTTT. The whole variable domain, remainder taken from reference TRBV5-1 and TRBJ1-1, is KAGVTQTPRYLIKTRGQQVTLSCSPISGHRSVSWYQQTPGQGLQFLFEYFSETQRNKGNFPGRFSGRQFSNSRSEMNVSTLELGDSALYLCASRWASNTEAFFGQGTRLTVV.

This clone was seen a handful of times. This chain links TRBV6-6 with TRBJ2-5, with D possibly being TRBD1 (5 bases). Trimming cost V 6 bases and J 7 bases, with 12 bases left between them. The CDR3 has 12 residues. CDR1 and CDR2 (germline): MNHNY, SVGAGI (reference sequence). The CDR3 sequence: CASRNRPRTQYF. CDR3 in DNA: TGTGCCAGCAGAAACAGGCCTAGGACCCAGTACTTC.

This clone was seen more than once but under ten times. The V call is TRBV21-1, the J call TRBJ2-1; TRBD2, the table's D call, lacks a check against the DNA. TRBV21-1 is annotated as a pseudogene. This CDR3 has 15 amino acids. CDR3 sequence reads: CASSKGDGDYNEQFF. CDR3 DNA sequence: TGTGCCAGCAGCAAAGGAGACGGGGATTACAATGAGCAGTTCTTC.

CDR3 residues: CASSLGPRGAGGLYNEQFF. The CDR3 bases are TGCGCCAGCAGCTTGGGCCCAAGGGGAGCGGGGGGACTATACAATGAGCAGTTCTTC. The genes are TRBV5-1 and TRBJ2-1, with 9 bases lining up with TRBD2. J gave up 4 bases and V 0 bases, and 14 bases lay outside the gene matches. This CDR3 spans 19 amino acids. The germline CDR1 and CDR2 sequences are SGHRS and YFSETQ. Using reference TRBV5-1 and TRBJ2-1 for the parts outside the CDR3, the full variable domain is KAGVTQTPRYLIKTRGQQVTLSCSPISGHRSVSWYQQTPGQGLQFLFEYFSETQRNKGNFPGRFSGRQFSNSRSEMNVSTLELGDSALYLCASSLGPRGAGGLYNEQFFGPGTRLTVL.

This clone occurred a few times. The V gene is TRBV7-2, the J gene TRBJ2-3; D might be TRBD2 (7 bases). V was pared by 1 base and J by 4 bases, with 15 bases between. CDR3 length: 16 residues. Germline V gene sequence: CDR1 SGHTA, CDR2 FQGNSA. CDR3 in DNA: TGTGCCAGCAGCTTAGTCGTGGGGGGGCAAGCAGATACGCAGTATTTT. Translation gives CASSLVVGGQADTQYF.

In this sample, this clone turned up a few times. The chain uses TRBV11-2 and TRBJ2-7, with TRBD1 matching over 8 bases. This CDR3 contains 15 residues. With V trimmed by 1 base and J by 6 bases, 8 bases remained unmatched. The germline V gene encodes CDR1 SGHAT and CDR2 FQNNGV. The DNA for the CDR3 is TGTGCCAGCAGCTTAGGTCGGACAGGGAACCCCGAGCAGTACTTC. Translating gives CASSLGRTGNPEQYF.

Only a few counts were recorded for this clone. The chain employs TRBV5-1 and TRBJ1-1; 7 bases line up with TRBD1. Germline V gives CDR1 SGHRS, CDR2 YFSETQ. After removal of 1 base from V and 2 bases from J, the junction contained 5 bases not matched to a gene. The CDR3 extends over 15 amino acids. The CDR3: CASSLKQGPNTEAFF. In DNA form, the CDR3 reads TGCGCCAGCAGCTTGAAACAGGGGCCTAACACTGAAGCTTTCTTT.

The V and J genes are TRBV29-1 and TRBJ2-7; the match to TRBD1 covers 9 bases. The germline gives CDR1 SQVTM, CDR2 ANQGSEA. This CDR3 comprises 17 residues. In nucleotides, the CDR3 is TGCAGTCCTTCCGGGACAGGGTTAGTTACAAGCTCCTACGAGCAGTACTTC. It is translated as CSPSGTGLVTSSYEQYF.